This is a list of T cell receptor beta chains from one sample in a study of CD8+CD57+ T cells in acquired aplastic anemia. TCRdb itself ran the reads through MiXCR, one entry per CDR3 protein. Of about 220,000 distinct CDR3 sequences listed, about a third are singletons. The sample consisted of sorted CD4+, CD8+, or CD8+CD57+ T cells (not recorded which) from PBMCs. The receptors were sampled from a human donor in good health, serving as a control. Each CDR3 is given with its conserved first and last residue. D genes are given only for firm matches. Clone size is shown for a subset of rows, as once, few, many or a class of expanded clone.

v_call	j_call	clone_size	d_call	cdr3_aa	cdr3_nt
TRBV12-5	TRBJ2-7	NA	NA	CASGLVLGKSVEQYF	TGTGCTAGTGGTTTGGTACTAGGGAAGTCGGTCGAGCAGTACTTC
TRBV12-5	TRBJ1-3	NA	NA	CASGSVLIPGQRNTIYF	TGTGCTAGTGGTTCGGTACTAATCCCGGGGCAGAGAAACACCATATATTTT
TRBV5-6	TRBJ2-7	many	TRBD2	CASSSSSGGSTYEQYF	TGTGCCAGCAGCAGTTCTAGCGGCGGGTCGACCTACGAGCAGTACTTC
TRBV11-2	TRBJ2-3	NA	NA	CASSLFAGLSTDTQYF	TGTGCCAGCAGCTTATTCGCAGGGCTGAGCACAGATACGCAGTATTTT
TRBV20-1	TRBJ2-1	NA	NA	CSATDRRGTNTEAFF	TGCAGTGCGACGGACCGACGGGGGACGAACACTGAAGCTTTCTTC
TRBV15	TRBJ2-7	NA	NA	CATSRERDESYEQYF	TGTGCCACCAGCAGAGAAAGGGATGAATCCTACGAGCAGTACTTC
TRBV5-4	TRBJ2-1	NA	NA	CASSLSRGSSYNEQFF	TGTGCCAGCAGCTTATCCAGGGGATCCTCCTACAATGAGCAGTTCTTC
TRBV12-3/TRBV12-4	TRBJ2-1	few	NA	CASSLASGRINEQFF	TGTGCCAGCAGTTTAGCGTCTGGGAGGATCAATGAGCAGTTCTTC
TRBV6-1	TRBJ2-5	few	TRBD2	CASSNSGSGRWTQYF	TGTGCCAGCAGCAATAGCGGGAGTGGGCGGTGGACCCAGTACTTC
TRBV10-1	TRBJ2-3	NA	TRBD2	CASSESRNRASGYF	TGCGCCAGCAGTGAGTCACGTAATAGGGCTAGCGGGTATTTT
TRBV7-6	TRBJ1-2	NA	NA	CASPSGDIYGYTF	TGTGCCAGCCCCAGCGGGGACATCTATGGCTACACCTTC
TRBV11-1	TRBJ2-7	NA	TRBD1	CASSLWGQGARSSYEQYF	TGTGCCAGCAGCTTATGGGGACAGGGGGCTAGGAGCTCCTACGAGCAGTACTTC
TRBV25-1	TRBJ2-1	many	TRBD1	CASRSTGGDTYNEQFF	TGTGCCAGCAGGTCCACAGGGGGCGATACCTACAATGAGCAGTTCTTC
TRBV20-1	TRBJ1-2	many	NA	CSAPPQEGYGYTF	TGCAGTGCTCCGCCCCAGGAAGGCTATGGCTACACCTTC
TRBV19	TRBJ2-7	few	NA	CASSIGVNEQYF	TGTGCCAGTAGTATCGGGGTAAACGAGCAGTACTTC